This T cell receptor beta chain was observed in a study of cytomegalovirus exposure and HLA in healthy donors. Regarding the study as a whole: No immune exposure information besides CMV serostatus was available.

The PCR used 60 Vbeta and 13 Jbeta primers. Clones were read by immunoSEQ multiplex PCR, and TCRdb kept only the in-frame ones, dropping some. The table includes about 75,000 clones, around 80% detected once. Germline V lookup: CDR1 SGHTA, CDR2 FQGTGA. V lost 5 bases and J 5 bases, leaving 15 bases between the germline ends. This CDR3 spans 14 amino acids. Remarks on this clone: The antigen remains unidentified.

The chain is built from TRBV7-3 and TRBJ2-5; the D gene is possibly TRBD2 (6 bases). The TCR was taken from a man in his 70s in good health and CMV-seropositive. Sequencing was done on a sample of PBMCs. The CDR3 loop is CASSPQGGKETQYF. The DNA for the CDR3 is TGTGCCAGCAGCCCCCAGGGAGGAAAGGAGACCCAGTACTTC. Full variable domain (missing parts from reference TRBV7-3 and TRBJ2-5): GAGVSQTPSNKVTEKGKYVELRCDPISGHTALYWYRQSLGQGPEFLIYFQGTGAADDSGLPNDRFFAVRPEGSVSTLKIQRTERGDSAVYLCASSPQGGKETQYFGPGTRLLVL.